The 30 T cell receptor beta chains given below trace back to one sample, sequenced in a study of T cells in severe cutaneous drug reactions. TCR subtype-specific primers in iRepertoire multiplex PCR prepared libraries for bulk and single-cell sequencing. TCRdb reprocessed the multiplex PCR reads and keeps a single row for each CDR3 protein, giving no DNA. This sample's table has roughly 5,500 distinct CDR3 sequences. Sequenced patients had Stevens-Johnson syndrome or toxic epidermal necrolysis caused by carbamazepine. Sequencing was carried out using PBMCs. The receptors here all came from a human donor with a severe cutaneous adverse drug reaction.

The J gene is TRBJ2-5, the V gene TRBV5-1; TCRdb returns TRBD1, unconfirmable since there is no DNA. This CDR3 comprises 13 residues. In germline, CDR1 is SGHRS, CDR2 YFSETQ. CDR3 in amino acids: CASSSGQGETQYF.

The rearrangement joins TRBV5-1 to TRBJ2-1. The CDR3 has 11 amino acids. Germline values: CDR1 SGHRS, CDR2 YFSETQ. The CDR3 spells CASSLENEQFF. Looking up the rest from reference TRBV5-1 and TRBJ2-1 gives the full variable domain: KAGVTQTPRYLIKTRGQQVTLSCSPISGHRSVSWYQQTPGQGLQFLFEYFSETQRNKGNFPGRFSGRQFSNSRSEMNVSTLELGDSALYLCASSLENEQFFGPGTRLTVL.

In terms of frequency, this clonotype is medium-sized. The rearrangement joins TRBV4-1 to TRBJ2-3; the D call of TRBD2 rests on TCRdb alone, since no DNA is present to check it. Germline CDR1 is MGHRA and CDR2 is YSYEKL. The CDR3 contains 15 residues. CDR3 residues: CASNPVGLVSDTQYF.

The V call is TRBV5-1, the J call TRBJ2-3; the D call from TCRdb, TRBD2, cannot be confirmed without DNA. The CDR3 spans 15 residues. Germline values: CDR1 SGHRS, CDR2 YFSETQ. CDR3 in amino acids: CASAEGKTYTDTQYF.

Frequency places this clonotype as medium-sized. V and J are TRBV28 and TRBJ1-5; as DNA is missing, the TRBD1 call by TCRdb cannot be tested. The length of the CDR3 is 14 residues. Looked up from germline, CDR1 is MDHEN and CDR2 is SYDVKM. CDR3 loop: CASMTGTIGQPQHF.

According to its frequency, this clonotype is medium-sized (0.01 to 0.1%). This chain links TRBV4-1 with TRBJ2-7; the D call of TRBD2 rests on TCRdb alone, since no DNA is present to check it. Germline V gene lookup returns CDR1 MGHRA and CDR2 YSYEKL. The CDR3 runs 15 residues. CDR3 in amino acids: CASSLLSGTSYEQYF.

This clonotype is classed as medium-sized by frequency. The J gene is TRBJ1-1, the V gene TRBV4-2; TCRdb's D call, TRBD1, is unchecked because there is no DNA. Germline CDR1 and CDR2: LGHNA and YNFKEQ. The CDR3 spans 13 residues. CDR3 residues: CASSQGQGTEAFF.

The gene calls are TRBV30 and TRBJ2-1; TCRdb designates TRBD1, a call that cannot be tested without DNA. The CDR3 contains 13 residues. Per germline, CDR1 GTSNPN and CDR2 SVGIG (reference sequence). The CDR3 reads CAWSPVPVYEQFF.

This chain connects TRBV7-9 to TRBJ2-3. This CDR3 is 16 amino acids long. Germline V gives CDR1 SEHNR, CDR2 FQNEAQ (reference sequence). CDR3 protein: CASSFPTESSTDTQYF.

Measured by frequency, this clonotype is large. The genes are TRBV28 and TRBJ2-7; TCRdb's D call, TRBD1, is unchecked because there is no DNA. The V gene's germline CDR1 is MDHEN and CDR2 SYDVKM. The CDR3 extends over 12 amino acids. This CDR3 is CASSLGQYEQYF.

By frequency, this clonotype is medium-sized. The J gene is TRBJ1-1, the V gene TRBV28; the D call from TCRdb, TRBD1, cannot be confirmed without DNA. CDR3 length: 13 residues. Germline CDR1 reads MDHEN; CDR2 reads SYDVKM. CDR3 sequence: CASSSRGLTEAFF.

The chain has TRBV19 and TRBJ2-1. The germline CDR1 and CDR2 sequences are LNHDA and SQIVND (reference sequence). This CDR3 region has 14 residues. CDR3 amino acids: CASSSTVSSNEQFF.

CDR3 amino acids: CASRSIEFGGQETQYF. This chain uses TRBV7-8 with TRBJ2-5; TCRdb calls TRBD1, which cannot be checked without DNA. The CDR3 length is 16 residues. CDR1 SGHVS and CDR2 FQNEAQ come from the germline V gene.

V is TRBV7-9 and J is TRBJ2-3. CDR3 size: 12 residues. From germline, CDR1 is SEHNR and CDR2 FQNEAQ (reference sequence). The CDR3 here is CASTSFKDTQYF.

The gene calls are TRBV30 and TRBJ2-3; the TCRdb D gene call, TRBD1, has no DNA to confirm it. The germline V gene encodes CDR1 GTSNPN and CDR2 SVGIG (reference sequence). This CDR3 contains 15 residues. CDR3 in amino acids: CASRSARGPTDTQYF.

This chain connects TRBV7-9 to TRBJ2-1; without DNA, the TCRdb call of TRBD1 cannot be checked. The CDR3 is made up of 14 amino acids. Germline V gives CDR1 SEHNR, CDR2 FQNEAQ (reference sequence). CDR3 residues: CASSLSDRGNEQFF.

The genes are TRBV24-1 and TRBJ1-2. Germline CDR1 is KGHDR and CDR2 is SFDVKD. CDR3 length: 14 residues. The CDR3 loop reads CATSGGPTTQGYTF.

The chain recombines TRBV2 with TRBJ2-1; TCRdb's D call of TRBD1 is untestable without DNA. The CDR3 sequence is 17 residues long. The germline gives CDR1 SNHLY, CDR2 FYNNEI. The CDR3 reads CASRGGVWGTLNNEQFF.

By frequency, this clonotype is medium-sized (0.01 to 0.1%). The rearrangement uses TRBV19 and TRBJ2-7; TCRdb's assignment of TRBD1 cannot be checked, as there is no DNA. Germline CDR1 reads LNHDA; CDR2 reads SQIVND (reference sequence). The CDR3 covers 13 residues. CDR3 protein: CASSPGQPYEQYF.

CDR3 sequence reads: CASAMGTNTEAFF. The chain uses TRBV25-1 and TRBJ1-1. CDR3 size: 13 residues. Germline assignment: CDR1 MGHDK and CDR2 SYGVNS.

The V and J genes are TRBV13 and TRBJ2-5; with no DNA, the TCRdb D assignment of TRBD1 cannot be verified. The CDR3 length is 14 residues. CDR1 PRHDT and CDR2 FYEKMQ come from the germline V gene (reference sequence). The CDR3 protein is CASSSRDTQETQYF.

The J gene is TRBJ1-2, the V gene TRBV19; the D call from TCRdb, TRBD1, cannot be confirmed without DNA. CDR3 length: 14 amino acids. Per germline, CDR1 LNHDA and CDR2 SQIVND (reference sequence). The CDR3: CASQFPGRRYGYTF.

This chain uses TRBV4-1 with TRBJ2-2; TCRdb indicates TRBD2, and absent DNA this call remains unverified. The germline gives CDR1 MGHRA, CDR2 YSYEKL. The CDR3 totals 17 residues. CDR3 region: CASSQDIRAATTGELFF.

CDR3 sequence: CASRVKGSFGYNEQFF. This rearrangement joins TRBV28 to TRBJ2-1; the D call of TRBD1 rests on TCRdb alone, since no DNA is present to check it. Germline CDR1 is MDHEN and CDR2 is SYDVKM. This CDR3 has 16 residues.

The CDR3 loop is CASTYLQVEETQYF. The gene calls are TRBV5-1 and TRBJ2-5; TCRdb names TRBD1, which stays unverified in the absence of DNA. Per the germline V gene, CDR1 is SGHRS and CDR2 is YFSETQ. The CDR3 has 14 amino acids.

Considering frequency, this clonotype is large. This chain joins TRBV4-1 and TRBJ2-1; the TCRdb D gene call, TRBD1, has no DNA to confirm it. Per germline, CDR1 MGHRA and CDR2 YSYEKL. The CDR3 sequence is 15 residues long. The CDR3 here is CASSQDQGAYNEQFF.

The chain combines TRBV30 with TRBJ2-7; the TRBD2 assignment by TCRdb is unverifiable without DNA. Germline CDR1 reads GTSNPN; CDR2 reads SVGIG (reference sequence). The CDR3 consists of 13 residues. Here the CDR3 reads CAWEGTYSYEQYF.

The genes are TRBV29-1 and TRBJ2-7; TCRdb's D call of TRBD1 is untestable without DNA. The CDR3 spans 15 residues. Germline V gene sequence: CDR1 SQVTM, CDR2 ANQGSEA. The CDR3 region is CSVVFPGQGEYEQYF.

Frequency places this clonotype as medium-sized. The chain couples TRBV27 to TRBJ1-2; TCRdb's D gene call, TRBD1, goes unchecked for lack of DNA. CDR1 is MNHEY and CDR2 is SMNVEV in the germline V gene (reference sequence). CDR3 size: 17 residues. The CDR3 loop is CASSLRTGVNTNYGYTF.

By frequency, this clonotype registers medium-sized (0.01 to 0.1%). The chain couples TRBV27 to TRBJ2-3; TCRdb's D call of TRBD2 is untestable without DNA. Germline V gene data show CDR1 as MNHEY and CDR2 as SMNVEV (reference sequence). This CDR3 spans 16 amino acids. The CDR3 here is CASSLSVVANTDTQYF.